This T cell receptor beta chain was sequenced for a study of OX40 agonist ivuxolimab in advanced cancers. V shed 2 bases, J shed 3 bases, and the junction held 9 bases outside the gene matches. This CDR3 is 16 amino acids long. Germline assignment: CDR1 SGHRS and CDR2 YFSETQ. General study results and limits: Both blood CD4+ and CD8+ T cells showed clonal growth by week 6 at 0.1 to 3.0 mg/kg. In CD8+ T cells, expanded clones were on average more numerous than in CD4+. Several nonresponders also turned out to have low normalized T-cell clonal expansion.

Only in-frame clones appear in the TCRdb table, and some are missing; sequencing was by immunoSEQ multiplex PCR. The sample has roughly 77,000 clones, 85% to 95% seen once. This clone was seen once. Its target is unknown. Sequences were derived from CD4+ or CD8+ T cells sorted from blood, sampled in a trial of the OX40 agonist ivuxolimab. V gene TRBV5-1 combines with J gene TRBJ2-3; TRBD1 matches at 7 bases. The TCR originated in an adult with an advanced solid tumor such as melanoma, head and neck, liver or kidney cancer. The CDR3 DNA reads TGCGCCAGCAGCTTAGGAACAGGGGATTTGACAGATACGCAGTATTTT. This translates into CASSLGTGDLTDTQYF.